The 21 T cell receptor beta chains in this list originate from one sample, sequenced in a study of a mutant IDH1 vaccine in newly diagnosed glioma. The time point is: week 35, safety follow-up. In the vaccine, a single dose held 300 ug of the mutant IDH1 20-mer peptide, along with topical imiquimod. These TCRs' antigens remain unknown. The table came from immunoSEQ multiplex PCR; TCRdb's copy has only in-frame clones and leaves some out. There are roughly 60,000 clones in the sample; 65% to 75% occur only once, and 4.7% lies in the top ten. The material was PBMCs, obtained from a glioma patient whose treatment included an IDH1 peptide vaccine. The receptors were gathered from a man aged 50 to 59 with glioma.

The chain combines TRBV19 with TRBJ1-5; D ambiguous. The V end was cut by 6 bases, the J end by 6 bases, with 9 bases between. The germline CDR1 and CDR2 sequences are LNHDA and SQIVND (reference sequence). The length of the CDR3 is 12 residues. CDR3 region: CASSHTIQPQHF. CDR3 in DNA: TGTGCCAGTAGCCACACGATTCAGCCCCAGCATTTT.

This rearrangement joins TRBV25-1 to TRBJ2-1, with 8 bases that match TRBD2. Trimming at V came to 4 bases and at J to 4 bases, leaving 9 bases not matched to a gene. The CDR3 consists of 16 residues. CDR1 is MGHDK, CDR2 SYGVNS, per germline. In DNA form, the CDR3 reads TGTGCCAGCAGTGGCTTCGAGCGGGGGCCTTACAATGAGCAGTTCTTC. As protein: CASSGFERGPYNEQFF.

The rearrangement uses TRBV25-1 and TRBJ2-1; D possibly matches TRBD1 or TRBD2 (6 bases each). Trimming pared 2 bases from V and 2 bases from J, leaving 10 bases between. Germline-derived CDR1 and CDR2 are MGHDK and SYGVNS. The CDR3 has 15 amino acids. This CDR3 reads CASSEGGGPYNEQFF. The CDR3 DNA sequence: TGTGCCAGCAGTGAAGGAGGGGGACCCTACAATGAGCAGTTCTTC.

This clone was found once. The chain joins TRBV10-3 to TRBJ1-5, with D perhaps TRBD1 (6 bases). Per the germline V gene, CDR1 is ENHRY and CDR2 is SYGVKD. The ends were cut back, 2 bases at V and 11 bases at J, with 16 bases in the middle. CDR3 length equals 14 residues. In DNA, the CDR3 is TGTGCCATCAGTGAGGGGCAGGGGCCGGGAACCCAGCATTTT. Its protein product is CAISEGQGPGTQHF.

J is TRBJ2-7 and V is TRBV18; TRBD2 might be the D (6 bases). Germline V gene sequence: CDR1 KGHSH, CDR2 LQKENI. The CDR3 length is 14 residues. Trimming took 4 bases from V and 4 from J, leaving 14 bases between them. In nucleotides, the CDR3 is TGTGCCAGCTCACTAGGCGGGGCGATATACGAGCAGTACTTC. Protein product: CASSLGGAIYEQYF.

The chain employs TRBV5-5 and TRBJ1-3; no clear D. Per the germline V gene, CDR1 is SGHKS and CDR2 is YYEKEE (reference sequence). V lost 2 bases and J 0 bases, leaving 12 bases between the germline ends. The CDR3 is 16 residues long. This chain's CDR3 is CASSFGAYFSGNTIYF. CDR3 DNA: TGTGCCAGCAGCTTTGGAGCCTACTTCTCTGGAAACACCATATATTTT.

V and J are TRBV6-4 and TRBJ1-5, with unresolved D. The ends were cut back, 7 bases at V and 7 bases at J, with 8 bases in the middle. Germline loops: CDR1 MRHNA, CDR2 SNTAGT. CDR3 length: 11 amino acids. The CDR3 sequence is CASTPGQPQHF. The CDR3 coding sequence is TGTGCCAGCACTCCCGGGCAGCCCCAGCATTTT.

The chain recombines TRBV4-2 with TRBJ1-2, with D unclear. Germline assignment: CDR1 LGHNA and CDR2 YNFKEQ. The CDR3 length is 16 residues. V lost 6 bases, J lost 6 bases, and 23 bases lay in between. CDR3 region: CASSFTERETVDGYTF. CDR3 bases: TGTGCCAGCAGTTTTACGGAGAGGGAGACTGTCGATGGCTACACCTTC.

The DNA of the CDR3 is TGTGCCTGGAGTGAGGTTTACGAGCAGTACTTC. Protein sequence: CAWSEVYEQYF. V and J are TRBV30 and TRBJ2-7; D gene uncertain. V was trimmed by 1 base and J by 4 bases, leaving 5 bases between them. Germline V gene data show CDR1 as GTSNPN and CDR2 as SVGIG (reference sequence). The CDR3 loop spans 11 amino acids.

V is TRBV6-5 and J is TRBJ1-5; TRBD1 might be the D (5 bases). The V gene's germline CDR1 is MNHEY and CDR2 SVGAGI. V lost 5 bases to trimming and J lost 3 bases, with 14 bases between them. The CDR3 runs to 15 residues. CDR3 in amino acids: CASSRSRQNNQPQHF. The CDR3 DNA reads as TGTGCCAGCAGTCGCTCCCGACAGAACAATCAGCCCCAGCATTTT.

V is TRBV5-1 and J is TRBJ2-7; perhaps TRBD2 as D (6 bases). In germline, CDR1 is SGHRS, CDR2 YFSETQ. The CDR3 consists of 14 residues. With 3 bases removed from V and 2 bases from J, the gap between germline ends came to 12 bases. The CDR3 DNA reads TGCGCCAGCAGCTCCTCGGGAGCCCCCTACGAGCAGTACTTC. Its translation is CASSSSGAPYEQYF.

This clone came up a few times. This chain links TRBV18 with TRBJ1-6, with 8 bases aligning to TRBD1. With 6 bases clipped from V and 6 bases from J, the junction kept 4 bases outside the gene matches. CDR3 length: 14 residues. Per germline, CDR1 KGHSH and CDR2 LQKENI. The CDR3 DNA is TGTGCCAGCTCGCTCGACAGGGGTAATTCACCCCTCCACTTT. Its translation is CASSLDRGNSPLHF.

J is TRBJ1-5 and V is TRBV7-8, with D uncertain. The V end was cut by 5 bases, the J end by 3 bases, with 11 bases between. Germline V gene data show CDR1 as SGHVS and CDR2 as FQNEAQ. The CDR3 has 14 amino acids. Here the CDR3 DNA reads TGTGCCAGCAGCCGCTCAGGAGACAATCAGCCCCAGCATTTT. Residues: CASSRSGDNQPQHF.

This chain connects TRBV5-4 to TRBJ1-2, with D possibly matching TRBD1 (5 bases). V lost 4 bases and J 3 bases, leaving 16 bases between the germline ends. This CDR3 spans 15 amino acids. The germline CDR1 and CDR2 sequences are SGHNT and YYREEE (reference sequence). Here the CDR3 DNA reads TGTGCCAGCAGCCCCCGGGGCGGGTGGGACTATGGCTACACCTTC. Protein: CASSPRGGWDYGYTF.

The J gene is TRBJ1-5, the V gene TRBV19, with a weak D call TRBD1 (6 bases). Germline V gene lookup returns CDR1 LNHDA and CDR2 SQIVND (reference sequence). This CDR3 region has 18 residues. V lost 6 bases, J lost 4 bases, and 25 bases lay in between. In DNA, the CDR3 is TGTGCCAGTAGCAGACGGACAGAAAGGTTGAGGGGGAATCAGCCCCAGCATTTT. Amino acid sequence: CASSRRTERLRGNQPQHF.

The genes are TRBV18 and TRBJ2-5; D assignment may be TRBD1 or TRBD2 (5 bases each). The CDR3 extends over 14 amino acids. Germline CDR1 and CDR2: KGHSH and LQKENI. V was shortened by 5 bases and J by 1 base, with 11 bases between the two germline ends. This chain's CDR3 is CASSSLGTQETQYF. CDR3 DNA sequence: TGTGCCAGCTCAAGTCTTGGGACCCAAGAGACCCAGTACTTC.

This clone has a handful of counts. V gene TRBV27 combines with J gene TRBJ2-7; D remains unclear. V lost 3 bases and J lost 7, with 13 bases in between. Germline assignment: CDR1 MNHEY and CDR2 SMNVEV (reference sequence). The CDR3 runs 13 residues. CDR3 loop: CASSFLPDGEQYF. DNA for the CDR3: TGTGCCAGCAGTTTTCTGCCCGATGGAGAGCAGTACTTC.

This chain uses TRBV9 with TRBJ2-7, with 10 bases that match TRBD1. The germline V gene encodes CDR1 SGDLS and CDR2 YYNGEE. V was clipped by 4 bases and J by 3 bases; unmatched bases: 10. The CDR3 has 16 amino acids. CDR3 DNA: TGTGCCAGCAGCTCTCCCCCGGACAGGGGGAACTACGAGCAGTACTTC. Protein product: CASSSPPDRGNYEQYF.

This clone was counted a few times. CDR3: CASSLERSGNTIYF. The CDR3, as DNA: TGTGCCAGCAGCTTAGAACGGTCTGGAAACACCATATATTTT. The chain uses TRBV7-2 and TRBJ1-3, with D hard to call. Germline-derived CDR1 and CDR2 are SGHTA and FQGNSA. The CDR3 is 14 residues long. Trimming took off 1 base at V and 1 base at J, with 5 bases between the two ends.

The V and J genes are TRBV7-9 and TRBJ2-1, with 9 bases identical to TRBD1. The CDR3 has 14 amino acids. CDR1 is SEHNR and CDR2 is FQNEAQ in the germline V gene (reference sequence). The V gene end was trimmed by 4 bases and the J gene end by 8 bases; junction bases not matched to a gene: 6. The CDR3 coding sequence is TGTGCCAGCAGCTCTAGGACAGGGGACGATGAGCAGTTCTTC. It codes for CASSSRTGDDEQFF.

V usage is TRBV5-1 and J usage is TRBJ1-6; weak D call: TRBD1 (6 bases). The CDR3 totals 15 residues. Germline-derived CDR1 and CDR2 are SGHRS and YFSETQ. Between the trimmed V and J ends, which lost 0 bases and 5 bases, there was a span of 9 bases. The CDR3 protein is CASSLARGNNSPLHF. In DNA, the CDR3 is TGCGCCAGCAGCTTGGCGAGGGGGAATAATTCACCCCTCCACTTT.